This TCR beta chain was observed in a study of blood T cell repertoires in COVID-19. Background on the study: Samples came from the United States, Italy and Spain, spanning acute and convalescent COVID-19.

Trimming left V 5 bases short and J 5 bases short, with 12 bases between. Germline CDR1 and CDR2: KGHSH and LQKENI. This CDR3 is 14 amino acids long. In the study's own analysis: Estimates of nucleated cell counts were drawn from the amplification of reference gene primers. Measured with immunoSEQ multiplex PCR; TCRdb has only the in-frame clones, and not every one. V and J calls and clone size are those listed in that table; D and trimming were worked out from the DNA. Of fewer than 500,000 clones listed, around 89% are singletons. Ages ranged from 18 to 89 years, with residence in 20 to 30 US areas.

The sequenced sample was PBMCs or T cells enriched from blood (not recorded which). The chain uses TRBV18 and TRBJ2-2, with D tentatively TRBD1 (5 bases). The origin of this receptor is a woman aged 30 to 39 with acute COVID-19. DNA for the CDR3: TGTGCCAGCTCAGACGGACACCGAACCGGGGAGCTGTTTTTT. Protein sequence: CASSDGHRTGELFF.